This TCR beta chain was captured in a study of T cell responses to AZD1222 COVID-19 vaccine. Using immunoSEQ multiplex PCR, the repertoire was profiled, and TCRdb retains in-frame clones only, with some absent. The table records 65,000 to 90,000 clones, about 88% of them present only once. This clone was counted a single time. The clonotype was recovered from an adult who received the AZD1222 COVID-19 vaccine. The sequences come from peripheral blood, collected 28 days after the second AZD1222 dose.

CDR3 amino acids: CATSRRPTTEAFF. Written as DNA, the CDR3 is TGTGCCACCAGTCGAAGGCCGACCACTGAAGCTTTCTTT. The V and J genes are TRBV24-1 and TRBJ1-1; D gene ambiguous. The CDR3 contains 13 residues. In germline, CDR1 is KGHDR, CDR2 SFDVKD. Trimming pared 6 bases from V and 4 bases from J, leaving 11 bases between.